A single sample gave rise to the 8 T cell receptor beta chains below, sequenced in a study of CD8+ T cells in alopecia areata. Sequencing used cDNA as its template, made by extracting RNA and reverse transcribing it. TCRdb's table, derived via immunoSEQ multiplex PCR, lists solely in-frame clones and lacks some. The sample consists of 110,000 to 150,000 clones, 40% to 55% of them appearing once. The sequenced sample was CD4+ T cells sorted from blood, obtained at week 0. Every receptor here comes from a human donor with alopecia areata.

V is TRBV5-1 and J is TRBJ2-3, with 12 bases fitting TRBD2. V lost 2 bases to trimming and J lost 2 bases; unmatched junction nucleotides: 12. Per the germline V gene, CDR1 is SGHRS and CDR2 is YFSETQ. There are 19 residues in the CDR3. CDR3: CASSFRPGLAGTFTDTQYF. CDR3 nucleotide sequence: TGCGCCAGCAGCTTCCGTCCGGGACTAGCGGGTACCTTCACAGATACGCAGTATTTT.

The V gene is TRBV7-8, the J gene TRBJ2-7, with unresolved D. CDR1 and CDR2 from the germline V gene are SGHVS and FQNEAQ. V dropped 3 bases and J dropped 1 base, with 13 bases sitting between them. The CDR3 is 15 amino acids. CDR3 nucleotides: TGTGCCAGCAGCTTCAGCCTGGAGCCATCCTACGAGCAGTACTTC. Translating gives CASSFSLEPSYEQYF.

Points on this clone: Other DNA sequences in the sample encode the same CDR3. V and J are TRBV29-1 and TRBJ2-7, with D hard to call. Germline V gene data show CDR1 as SQVTM and CDR2 as ANQGSEA. With 4 bases removed from V and 0 bases from J, the gap between germline ends came to 7 bases. This CDR3 contains 12 residues. In DNA form, the CDR3 reads TGCAGCGTTGGTGGCAGCTCCTACGAGCAGTACTTC. It is translated as CSVGGSSYEQYF.

This clone was recorded a few times. The gene calls are TRBV4-3 and TRBJ2-2; unclear D gene. The CDR3 totals 16 residues. The germline V gene encodes CDR1 LGHNA and CDR2 YSLEER. Deletions cut 1 base from V and 5 bases from J, with 14 bases between. CDR3 sequence (DNA): TGCGCCAGCAGCCAAGTTGACCTTCCCGGAACCGGGGAGCTGTTTTTT. This gives the protein CASSQVDLPGTGELFF.

The rearrangement joins TRBV18 to TRBJ1-1; 7 bases line up with TRBD1. The CDR3 runs to 13 residues. With V trimmed by 1 base and J by 4 bases, 0 bases remained unmatched. The V gene's germline CDR1 is KGHSH and CDR2 LQKENI. The CDR3, as DNA: TGTGCCAGCTCACCACAGGGGGCCACTGAAGCTTTCTTT. It yields the protein CASSPQGATEAFF.

The chain recombines TRBV29-1 with TRBJ2-7, with no clear D. V shed 6 bases and J shed 2 bases, with 8 bases lying between them. CDR1 is SQVTM, CDR2 ANQGSEA, per germline. The CDR3 sequence is 11 residues long. DNA of the CDR3: TGCAGCGTCACAAAAACCTACGAGCAGTACTTC. Its protein product is CSVTKTYEQYF.

In its sample, this clone was seen a few times. The genes are TRBV15 and TRBJ2-3, with TRBD1 matching 10 bases. The CDR3 extends over 15 amino acids. With 1 base clipped from V and 4 bases from J, the junction kept 2 bases outside the gene matches. Germline V gene lookup returns CDR1 LNHNV and CDR2 YYDKDF (reference sequence). The CDR3 sequence: CATSRAGQGADTQYF. The CDR3 DNA sequence: TGTGCCACCAGCAGAGCTGGACAGGGGGCAGATACGCAGTATTTT.

This clone was observed once. The V gene is TRBV11-2, the J gene TRBJ2-2; D gene unclear. The germline V gene has CDR1 SGHAT and CDR2 FQNNGV. This CDR3 is 13 amino acids long. V shed 6 bases and J shed 4 bases, with 9 bases lying between them. This CDR3 reads CASRSVVTGELFF. The CDR3 bases are TGTGCCAGCAGATCTGTCGTCACCGGGGAGCTGTTTTTT.